This T cell receptor (beta chain) was found in a study of cytomegalovirus exposure and HLA in healthy donors (dated by TCRdb to 2017 to 2019). Regarding the study in general: In an earlier analysis of 587 of the donors, 276 Gb of sequence data and 95 million to 130 million unique TCR beta sequences from some 170 million T cells were reported. Roughly 300 gigabases of sequencing data and approximately 93 million unique TCR sequences were included in an early release covering roughly 600 HLA-typed donors. To predict cytomegalovirus infection status, the study combined high-throughput TCR immunosequencing, statistical association of individual TCRs with disease status, and machine learning. An earlier analysis of 450 to 750 of the donors used high-throughput TCR beta sequencing to judge whether each TCR beta V gene segment behaved as functional or pseudogenic. Donor age, sex, ethnicity and CMV serostatus were collected together with the repertoire data. HLA typing covered class I and class II loci at four-digit resolution. Along with the roughly 710-subject first cohort, a separate validation cohort of over 90 different subjects was used. On average, roughly 250,000 unique TCR beta nucleotide sequences were sequenced per donor among more than 350 genotyped donors of the cohort, with about 17% of those sequences being non-productive. Rather than drawing on any new phenotypic data, the later analysis identified candidate immune exposures from TCR beta sequences and the way those sequences occurred across donors. Because of strong linkage in the cohort, four to six DR-DQ haplotypes were treated as single units for association and clustering. The study aimed to test whether signatures of past pathogen exposure could be identified by cataloging public T cell receptors. Of the 398 genotyped donors, over 65% fell in the genetic ancestry cluster associated with self-reported Caucasian donors. In a later analysis, previously published TCR beta repertoires from 550 to 700 donors were re-analyzed and high-resolution HLA genotyping was added so that TCR occurrence patterns could be studied. A later genetic analysis took genome-wide SNP genotypes for about three fifths of the 666 donors and used that subset as a discovery cohort. The study profiled the T cell repertoires of 500 to 800 subjects by immunosequencing and related them to cytomegalovirus serostatus. The number of typed donors differed by locus: about 620-630 for A, B, C, DRB1 and DQB1; 500 to 550 for DQA1; some 610 for DPA1; and 400 to 480 for DPB1. All discovery cohort repertoires had been generated using a single sequencing platform.

The germline V gene specifies SGDLS as CDR1 and YYNGEE as CDR2. There are 15 amino acids in the CDR3, from cysteine to phenylalanine inclusive. The sequence is cut down to CDR3 DNA, 45 bases in frame from base 1. Here V drops 4 bases and J drops 3 bases, and the junction holds 5 bases not matched to any gene. Points the paper makes about the study in general: A cluster of highly shared sequence variants was judged likely to represent a technical artifact of the sequencing pipeline. V-gene and J-gene trimming of TCR beta chains was associated with a missense DCLRE1C variant in a later genetic analysis, and the association was replicated in an independent cohort. In a later analysis, TCR association rates were found to vary across HLA loci, with the most associated TCRs seen for DRB1 alleles and the fewest for HLA-C alleles. A few of the identified cytomegalovirus-associated TCR beta chains were confirmed in vitro to be specific for cytomegalovirus antigens. In a later analysis, HLA-associated TCR beta chains showed more clonal expansion and lower generation probabilities than non-associated chains that were equally common. The classifier was reported to diagnose cytomegalovirus status with high specificity and sensitivity in both the original and validation cohorts. Several of the top co-occurrence clusters appeared to be linked to parvovirus B19, influenza, CMV and Epstein-Barr virus, according to a later analysis. A total of roughly 160 TCR beta chains were listed by the study as associated with cytomegalovirus. The authors suggested that the approach could potentially be extended to other disease states and immunological phenotypes. This cohort had only TCR beta chains sequenced, and the lack of alpha or paired-chain data limited which features could be detected. A further reported finding was that TCR beta sequences accurately predicted the HLA-A and HLA-B alleles for most subjects in the first cohort. Over 15 rarely observed V segments, including chromosome 9 orphons, were excluded from the earlier analysis of almost 600 of the donors because counts were too low. According to a later analysis, most CMV-associated TCR beta chains appeared to be HLA-restricted, and the HLA associations seemed to be driven largely by CMV exposure. Specific HLA alleles were associated with about 17,000 TCR beta sequences at a false discovery rate of 0.05 in a later analysis. A later genetic analysis reported fewer N-insertions in productive TCRs among donors in an Asian-associated ancestry cluster than the roughly 700-donor mean. Immune exposure information for the cohort was limited to CMV serostatus. Most TCR sequences were observed very rarely across donors, whereas some public TCRs were present in many individuals. Presence/absence analyses assumed roughly uniform sequencing depth across donors, an assumption that may not hold. In an earlier analysis of 587 of the donors, most TCR beta V segments appeared in productive rearrangements about 87% or about 30% of the time, broadly matching IMGT annotations. When HLA alleles, especially DR and DQ, strongly co-occurred, attributing TCR associations to individual alleles was difficult. Some IMGT-functional V segments, including TRBV6-2 and TRBV6-3, could not be distinguished by the 87-base-pair reads and were therefore excluded. Linkage disequilibrium might explain the correlated functional status among segregating V segments, but an unknown experimental factor could not be ruled out. Because HLA typing was missing for some donors at each locus, association tests included only the typed subset.

In total, around 600 healthy bone marrow donors made up the cohort. All cohort members were sampled while nominally healthy, although unrecorded immune exposures were likely present. The donor was CMV seronegative and was included in the group of several hundred seronegative cohort members. A peripheral blood sample was collected from each donor, and TCR beta sequencing was performed on peripheral blood mononuclear cells. Genomic DNA extraction from the blood cell samples was performed with the Qiagen DNeasy Blood Extraction Kit. Worth noting for this clone: Its antigen has not been determined. No quality values exist for individual bases; no much larger clone is one base distant.

The method behind the library was the immunoSEQ multiplex PCR assay. For the multiplex PCR, a mixture combining 60 forward primers for TCR Vbeta segments and 13 reverse primers for TCR Jbeta segments was used. A multiplex PCR assay on genomic DNA amplified the CDR3 region of rearranged TCR beta genes. On the Illumina HiSeq System, the amplified TCR beta libraries were sequenced as 87-base-pair reads. The authors' pipeline ran thus. In a later analysis, around 80 million unique TCR beta chains were counted across the approximately 640 repertoires, and roughly 10 million of these chains were shared by at least two donors. Raw reads were error-corrected and collapsed into unique sequences by a nearest-neighbor algorithm in which closely related sequences were merged to remove PCR and sequencing errors. Alignment of CDR3 sequences to IMGT reference sequences was used to assign V, D and J gene segments. For a sequence to be retained, a match of at least six nucleotides was required to both a V gene segment and a J gene segment. A rearrangement was called productive if the CDR3 had no stop codons and remained in frame with V and J, and every other rearrangement was called non-productive. Following IMGT convention, CDR3 was defined as the stretch from the second conserved V-encoded cysteine up to the conserved J-encoded phenylalanine. Sequences without an unambiguous match to a single V gene segment were excluded from the earlier analysis of 500 to 700 of the donors. An earlier analysis of a few hundred of the donors called V segments functional above 56.7% productive rearrangements and segregating when the between-donor standard deviation exceeded 5%. A statistical classification framework was built to diagnose cytomegalovirus status from the catalog of TCR beta chain sequences. In a later analysis, V and J genes were assigned by comparing TCR nucleotide sequences against IMGT/GENE-DB human TR gene sequences. A later analysis assigned CDR3 sequences and most-parsimonious VDJ recombination scenarios with the TCRdist pipeline. In a later analysis, each TCR beta chain was defined by its CDR3 amino acid sequence together with its V-gene family, and reads without a unique V-gene family were excluded. In a later analysis, a few hundred highly shared, low-generation-probability nucleotide sequences were removed to address suspected cross-contamination and a sequencing artifact. In a later analysis, a clonal expansion index was calculated for each public chain from normalized within-repertoire ranks of inferred template counts. Generation probabilities in a later analysis came from a VDJ recombination model fitted to out-of-frame rearrangements, and those results were checked against IGoR. A later analysis scored TCR-TCR, TCR-HLA and TCR-CMV co-occurrence with hypergeometric tests, applying a repertoire-size bias correction to TCR pairs. In a later analysis, false discovery rates were estimated by permuting HLA or CMV assignments 20 times. In a later analysis, co-occurring TCRs were grouped using DBSCAN, and TCRdist sequence similarity was added for clustering within HLA-allele-positive subsets. Repertoires with fewer than 30,000 or more than 120,000 public chains, plus five repertoires with anomalous nucleotide sharing, were excluded from co-occurrence clustering. The table was pulled from immuneACCESS by TCRdb, which kept in-frame rearrangements only. Such tables lose some clones; where checked, under half of the loss comes from unresolved V genes, and the rest has no known cause. V and J calls and clone size come straight from that table; D and trimming were deduced from the DNA. A total of about 120,000 clones appear in this sample, around 72% of them only once. The top ten clonotypes cover around 4% of the sample.

The sequence derives from a man aged 25 to 45 in good health and CMV-seronegative. Sequencing input: PBMCs. The chain employs TRBV9 and TRBJ2-2, with 8 junctional bases fitting TRBD2. The nucleotides read TGTGCCAGCAGCCCGGGACTAGGGGACACCGGGGAGCTGTTTTTT. It encodes CASSPGLGDTGELFF. Reference TRBV9 and TRBJ2-2 proteins supply the regions before and after the CDR3; the full variable domain is: DSGVTQTPKHLITATGQRVTLRCSPRSGDLSVYWYQQSLDQGLQFLIQYYNGEERAKGNILERFSAQQFPDLHSELNLSSLELGDSALYFCASSPGLGDTGELFFGEGSRLTVL.